This TCR beta chain originates from a study of graft-versus-host responses after intestinal transplantation. Study-wide context: Isolated intestinal, liver-intestinal, or multivisceral transplants were what recipients had.

V was clipped by 2 bases and J by 6 bases, with 14 bases between them. This CDR3 comprises 15 residues. Germline lookup yields CDR1 SGHAT and CDR2 FQNNGV. Data came from immunoSEQ multiplex PCR; TCRdb stores just in-frame clones and leaves some out. The sample comprises about 96,000 clones, roughly 92% of which are singletons, and roughly 0.31% rests with the top ten. As concerns this clone: Its specificity is not known.

Findings and limits, study-wide: Recipient marrow harbored GvH clones, some of which surfaced first in ileum or blood.

The chain recombines TRBV11-2 with TRBJ2-1; D may be TRBD2 (6 bases). The sequencing used unstimulated CD4+ T cells sorted from spleen or lymph node cells, collected before intestinal transplant. The receptor was derived from a human donor who received an intestinal transplant. This CDR3 is CASSLFARAGNEQFF. CDR3 coding DNA: TGTGCCAGCAGCTTATTCGCCAGAGCGGGCAATGAGCAGTTCTTC.